Shown below are 23 T cell receptor beta chains from a single sample sequenced in a study of T cell responses to AZD1222 COVID-19 vaccine. Produced via immunoSEQ multiplex PCR; TCRdb's table is partial and in-frame only. This sample has about 55,000 clones, with around nine tenths found just once. Sequencing used peripheral blood, obtained on day 0 of AZD1222 vaccination. All receptors derive from an adult in good health.

This chain links TRBV9 with TRBJ1-5; D may be TRBD1 (6 bases). The V and J ends lost 0 bases and 6 bases respectively, with 13 bases between them. The CDR3 extends over 15 amino acids. Per germline, CDR1 SGDLS and CDR2 YYNGEE. CDR3 region: CASSVEGGHGQPQHF. CDR3 nucleotides: TGTGCCAGCAGCGTAGAGGGGGGCCACGGTCAGCCCCAGCATTTT.

The chain carries TRBV11-2 and TRBJ2-7; D gene unclear. V was trimmed by 0 bases and J by 6 bases, leaving 9 bases between them. This CDR3 has 13 amino acids. Germline assignment: CDR1 SGHAT and CDR2 FQNNGV. CDR3 protein: CASSLESSGEQYF. The CDR3 bases are TGTGCCAGCAGCTTAGAGTCCTCTGGCGAGCAGTACTTC.

The gene calls are TRBV15 and TRBJ2-7; 7 bases agree with TRBD1. Trimming took 5 bases from V and 0 from J; bases not matched to a gene: 7. The germline V gene has CDR1 LNHNV and CDR2 YYDKDF (reference sequence). This CDR3 contains 15 residues. The CDR3 region is CATSGTAKSSYEQYF. The CDR3, as DNA: TGTGCCACCAGCGGGACAGCAAAGAGCTCCTACGAGCAGTACTTC.

The genes are TRBV6-5 and TRBJ2-7, with D perhaps matching TRBD1 (6 bases). V was pared by 0 bases and J by 1 base, with 10 bases between. The CDR3 has 15 amino acids. Germline CDR1 MNHEY, CDR2 SVGAGI. The CDR3 bases are TGTGCCAGCAGTTACTCGAATCAGGGGTCCTACGAGCAGTACTTC. Translation gives CASSYSNQGSYEQYF.

This clone was seen more than once but under ten times. The chain is built from TRBV19 and TRBJ1-2; D perhaps matches TRBD1 (5 bases). The germline CDR1 and CDR2 sequences are LNHDA and SQIVND (reference sequence). Trimming stripped 7 bases from V and 5 bases from J, with 20 bases between. CDR3 size: 15 residues. The CDR3 nucleotides read TGTGCCAGTAACACCGCAGGGTTTGGGCTTTATGGCTACACCTTC. Translation gives CASNTAGFGLYGYTF.

The V gene is TRBV18, the J gene TRBJ1-2; TRBD1 is a possible D gene (6 bases). The CDR3 is 13 amino acids. V was cut by 5 bases and J by 4 bases, with 11 bases left in between. Germline V lookup: CDR1 KGHSH, CDR2 LQKENI. The CDR3 spells CASSADSSYGYTF. In nucleotides, the CDR3 is TGTGCCAGCTCAGCGGACAGTTCCTATGGCTACACCTTC.

This clone was found a few times. This chain links TRBV14 with TRBJ1-1; D might be TRBD1 (5 bases). V dropped 4 bases and J dropped 3 bases, with 9 bases sitting between them. The CDR3 contains 13 residues. Germline CDR1 reads SGHDN; CDR2 reads FVKESK. The CDR3 here is CASSPGGYTEAFF. Here the CDR3 DNA reads TGTGCCAGCAGCCCGGGGGGGTACACTGAAGCTTTCTTT.

This clone was recorded a few times. The chain joins TRBV19 to TRBJ1-5; D gene uncertain. Trimming shortened V by 3 bases and J by 5 bases, and 5 bases separated the two germline ends. The germline gives CDR1 LNHDA, CDR2 SQIVND (reference sequence). The CDR3 loop spans 12 amino acids. CDR3 loop: CASSMRDQPQHF. DNA for the CDR3: TGTGCCAGTAGTATGCGGGATCAGCCCCAGCATTTT.

CDR3 DNA: TGTGCCAGCAGCCTGGAGTGGGGGACTGAAGCTTTCTTT. Encoded protein: CASSLEWGTEAFF. The chain recombines TRBV5-8 with TRBJ1-1, with D perhaps TRBD1 (5 bases). The CDR3 has 13 residues. Germline V lookup: CDR1 SGHTS, CDR2 YDEGEE. The germline V and J ends were trimmed by 4 bases and 5 bases, with 12 bases remaining between them.

V and J are TRBV9 and TRBJ1-1; TRBD1 agrees at 7 bases. CDR3 size: 15 residues. Germline CDR1 and CDR2: SGDLS and YYNGEE. With V trimmed by 4 bases and J by 1 base, 7 bases remained unmatched. Written as DNA, the CDR3 is TGTGCCAGCAGCATTCTGACAGGGAGGAACACTGAAGCTTTCTTT. This sequence encodes CASSILTGRNTEAFF.

In its sample, this clone was seen once. This chain links TRBV30 with TRBJ2-7, with 7 bases that match TRBD1. CDR3 length equals 14 residues. V lost 2 bases to trimming and J lost 2 bases; unmatched junction nucleotides: 6. Germline V gene sequence: CDR1 GTSNPN, CDR2 SVGIG (reference sequence). The chain's CDR3 is CAWSPGTAPYEQYF. The DNA of the CDR3 is TGTGCCTGGAGTCCCGGGACAGCCCCCTACGAGCAGTACTTC.

The V call is TRBV5-5, the J call TRBJ2-3; 14 nucleotides agree with TRBD2. V lost 1 base to trimming and J lost 4 bases; unmatched junction nucleotides: 5. CDR1 SGHKS and CDR2 YYEKEE come from the germline V gene (reference sequence). The CDR3 is 17 residues long. The CDR3 here is CASSLLGTSGGADTQYF. The CDR3, as DNA: TGTGCCAGCAGCTTGTTGGGGACTAGCGGGGGCGCAGATACGCAGTATTTT.

CDR3 coding DNA: TGCGCCAGCAGCTTGCAGGAGGGAACCGGGGAGCTGTTTTTT. Translation gives CASSLQEGTGELFF. The chain employs TRBV5-1 and TRBJ2-2; D possibly corresponds to TRBD2 (6 bases). Germline V lookup: CDR1 SGHRS, CDR2 YFSETQ. The CDR3 runs 14 residues. With 1 base removed from V and 5 bases from J, the gap between germline ends came to 9 bases.

This chain connects TRBV24-1 to TRBJ1-1; D gene ambiguous. Trimming took off 5 bases at V and 1 base at J, with 7 bases between the two ends. CDR1 KGHDR and CDR2 SFDVKD come from the germline V gene. The CDR3 length is 13 residues. The CDR3 sequence: CATSGKENTEAFF. As DNA, the CDR3 is TGTGCCACCAGTGGGAAGGAGAACACTGAAGCTTTCTTT.

The chain recombines TRBV6-1 with TRBJ2-7, with D unresolved. CDR3 length: 11 residues. The V and J ends lost 2 bases and 10 bases respectively, with 9 bases between them. Germline V gene lookup returns CDR1 MNHNS and CDR2 SASEGT. In nucleotides, the CDR3 is TGTGCCAGCAGTGAAAGACGGTCTCAGTACTTC. This codes for CASSERRSQYF.

This chain links TRBV30 with TRBJ1-6, with 10 bases that match TRBD1. The CDR3 is made up of 15 amino acids. Germline lookup yields CDR1 GTSNPN and CDR2 SVGIG (reference sequence). With 3 bases clipped from V and 8 bases from J, the junction kept 7 bases outside the gene matches. The CDR3 sequence is CAWRDLTGGYSPLHF. In DNA form, the CDR3 reads TGTGCCTGGAGGGACTTGACAGGGGGCTATTCACCCCTCCACTTT. Filled out from reference TRBV30 and TRBJ1-6, the complete variable domain reads SQTIHQWPATLVQPVGSPLSLECTVEGTSNPNLYWYRQAAGRGLQLLFYSVGIGQISSEVPQNLSASRPQDRQFILSSKKLLLSDSGFYLCAWRDLTGGYSPLHFGNGTRLTVT.

CDR3 coding DNA: TGCGCCAGCAGCCGGACAGGGGGCGATGAAAAACTGTTTTTT. It is translated as CASSRTGGDEKLFF. V usage is TRBV5-1 and J usage is TRBJ1-4; 11 bases match TRBD1. J was trimmed by 6 bases and V by 4 bases; bases with no gene match: 2. CDR1 and CDR2 (germline): SGHRS, YFSETQ. This CDR3 contains 14 residues.

The V and J genes are TRBV27 and TRBJ2-5; no firm D call. This CDR3 region has 10 residues. V was cut by 9 bases and J by 7 bases, with 9 bases left in between. Germline V gene data show CDR1 as MNHEY and CDR2 as SMNVEV (reference sequence). The CDR3 sequence is CARPNWTQYF. For the CDR3, the DNA is TGTGCCAGGCCTAATTGGACCCAGTACTTC.

This chain uses TRBV5-4 with TRBJ1-1, with D perhaps matching TRBD1 (5 bases). Germline CDR1 and CDR2: SGHNT and YYREEE (reference sequence). V was cut by 1 base and J by 0 bases, with 10 bases left in between. The CDR3 loop spans 15 amino acids. The CDR3 bases are TGTGCCAGCAGCTTGTACGGGGGTGTGAACACTGAAGCTTTCTTT. It yields the protein CASSLYGGVNTEAFF.

This clone turned up a few times. This sequence joins TRBV5-6 and TRBJ2-7; the match to TRBD1 covers 8 bases. The CDR3 runs 16 residues. From germline, CDR1 is SGHDT and CDR2 YYEEEE. V lost 4 bases to trimming and J lost 0 bases; unmatched junction nucleotides: 9. The DNA for the CDR3 is TGTGCCAGCAGCCTAGGGACAGGTGTCGACTCCTACGAGCAGTACTTC. The encoded protein is CASSLGTGVDSYEQYF.

The chain carries TRBV6-5 and TRBJ1-4; D gene uncertain. V lost 9 bases and J lost 0, with 8 bases in between. CDR1 is MNHEY and CDR2 is SVGAGI in the germline V gene. The CDR3 runs 13 residues. CDR3 in DNA: TGTGCCAGTATGGGGACAACTAATGAAAAACTGTTTTTT. Protein product: CASMGTTNEKLFF.

V is TRBV5-8 and J is TRBJ2-7; weak D call: TRBD1 (5 bases). The length of the CDR3 is 14 residues. Germline V gene lookup returns CDR1 SGHTS and CDR2 YDEGEE. The V end was cut by 0 bases, the J end by 2 bases, with 9 bases between. CDR3 sequence: CASSLEQVPYEQYF. The CDR3 coding sequence is TGTGCCAGCAGCTTGGAACAGGTCCCCTACGAGCAGTACTTC.

J is TRBJ2-7 and V is TRBV28; no definite D call. Trimming left V 2 bases short and J 3 bases short, with 8 bases between. CDR1 and CDR2 from the germline V gene are MDHEN and SYDVKM. This CDR3 is built from 13 residues. The CDR3 region is CASSLSQNYEQYF. The DNA for the CDR3 is TGTGCCAGCAGTTTAAGTCAGAACTACGAGCAGTACTTC.